This T cell receptor beta chain is drawn from a study of blood T cells in healthy people across ages. Study outcomes and limitations: Strong correlation linked observed beta diversity and percent naive T cells.

Then a second PCR, running about 6 to 12 cycles, was carried out with a sample-barcoded 5' primer and a J-beta primer mix. Samples each returned at least 2.5 million CDR3-containing paired-end reads. TCRdb redid the calling of the 5' RACE reads with MiXCR, one entry per CDR3 protein. The data contain 1.5 million to 2 million distinct CDR3 sequences, 34% of them singletons. Concerning this clonotype: Its antigen is not known.

The CDR3 totals 12 residues. Trimming pared 6 bases from V and 2 bases from J, leaving 4 bases between. CDR1 is KGHDR, CDR2 SFDVKD, per germline. Sequenced material: blood. V is TRBV24-1 and J is TRBJ2-1; D ambiguous. The receptor's source is a woman between 25 and 40 years old in good health. For the CDR3, the DNA is TGTGCCACCAGTCCGACCTACAATGAGCAGTTCTTC. Translation: CATSPTYNEQFF.